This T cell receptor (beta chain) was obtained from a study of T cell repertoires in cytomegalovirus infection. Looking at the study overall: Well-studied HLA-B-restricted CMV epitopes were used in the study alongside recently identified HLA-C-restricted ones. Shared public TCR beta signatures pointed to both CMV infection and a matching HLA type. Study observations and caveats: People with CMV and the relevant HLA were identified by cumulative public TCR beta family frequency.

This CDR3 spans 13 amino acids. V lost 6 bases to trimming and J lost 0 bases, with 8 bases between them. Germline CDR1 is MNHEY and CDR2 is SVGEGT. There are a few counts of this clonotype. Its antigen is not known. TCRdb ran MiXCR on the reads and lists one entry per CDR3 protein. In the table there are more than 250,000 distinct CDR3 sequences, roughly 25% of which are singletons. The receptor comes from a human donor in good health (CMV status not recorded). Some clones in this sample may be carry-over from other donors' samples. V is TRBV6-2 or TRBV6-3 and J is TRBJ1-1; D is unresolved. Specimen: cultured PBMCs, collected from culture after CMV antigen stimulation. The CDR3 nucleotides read TGTGCCAGCAGCCGAACATTGAACACTGAAGCTTTCTTT. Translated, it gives CASSRTLNTEAFF.